This TCR beta chain was sequenced for a study of blood T cells in healthy people across ages. About the study: Roughly one uniquely barcoded beta molecule per two T cells was captured.

The CDR3 extends over 15 amino acids. Germline V CDR1 and CDR2: WSHSY, SAAADI. The authors extracted at least 5 micrograms of total RNA per sample. Alongside a J-beta primer mix, a sample-barcoded 5' primer served in a second PCR lasting about 7 to 11 cycles. TCRdb re-analysed the 5' RACE reads in MiXCR, keeping a single row per CDR3 protein. Here the sample spans fewer than 1.5 million distinct CDR3 sequences, approximately 38% being singletons. A single count supports this clonotype. The chain carries TRBV10-2 and TRBJ2-7; 15 nucleotides agree with TRBD2. The DNA end is a closer match to TRBJ2-5, so the J assignment may be wrong. What was sequenced was blood. This receptor was taken from a woman between 18 and 30 years old in good health. CDR3 DNA: TGCGCCAGCAGAGGACTAGCGGGGGGGTCTGAGACCCAGTACTTC. As protein: CASRGLAGGSETQYF.